This record concerns one T cell receptor beta chain sequence. CDR1 is MNHEY, CDR2 SMNVEV, per germline (reference sequence). The length of the CDR3 is 13 residues. J gave up 8 bases and V 5 bases, and 6 bases lay outside the gene matches. Some clones are missing from TCRdb's copy, which holds only in-frame ones; the method was immunoSEQ multiplex PCR. This sample has under 45,000 clones, with approximately 87% found just once. This specimen comes from a study of blood T cell repertoires in COVID-19. The source of this sequence is a man of 80 years or more with active COVID-19. Sequenced: peripheral blood. V is TRBV27 and J is TRBJ1-2, with TRBD1 matching over 9 bases. The chain's CDR3 is CASSRDRERGYTF. In DNA, the CDR3 is TGTGCCAGCAGTCGGGACAGGGAAAGAGGCTACACCTTC.